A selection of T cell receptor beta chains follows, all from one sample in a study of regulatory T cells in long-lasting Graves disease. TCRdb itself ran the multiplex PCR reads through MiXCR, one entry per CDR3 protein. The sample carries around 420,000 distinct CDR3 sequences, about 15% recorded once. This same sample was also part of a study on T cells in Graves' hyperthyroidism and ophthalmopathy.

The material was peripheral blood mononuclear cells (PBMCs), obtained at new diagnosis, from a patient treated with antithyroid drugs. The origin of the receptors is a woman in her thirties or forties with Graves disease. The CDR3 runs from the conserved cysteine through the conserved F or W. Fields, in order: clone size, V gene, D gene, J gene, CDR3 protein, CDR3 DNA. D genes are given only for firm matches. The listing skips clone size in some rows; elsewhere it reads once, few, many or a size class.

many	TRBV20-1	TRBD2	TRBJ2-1	CSAQGATSRNEQFF	TGCAGTGCCCAAGGGGCGACTAGCCGTAATGAGCAGTTCTTC
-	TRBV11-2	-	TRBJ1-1	CASRVTERNTEAFF	TGTGCCAGCAGGGTGACAGAGAGAAACACTGAAGCTTTCTTT
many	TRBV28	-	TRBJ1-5	CASRDQNNQPQHF	TGTGCCAGCAGAGACCAAAACAATCAGCCCCAGCATTTT
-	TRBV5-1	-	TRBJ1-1	CASSLQASSTEAFF	TGCGCCAGCAGCTTGCAGGCCTCAAGTACTGAAGCTTTCTTT
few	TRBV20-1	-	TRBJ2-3	CSAQGWESTDTQYF	TGCAGTGCTCAAGGGTGGGAGTCCACAGATACGCAGTATTTT
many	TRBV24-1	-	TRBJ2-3	CATRDTDTQYF	TGTGCCACGAGGGACACAGATACGCAGTATTTT
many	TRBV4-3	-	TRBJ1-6	CASSQDRQQTYNSPLHF	TGCGCCAGCAGCCAAGATAGGCAACAAACCTATAATTCACCCCTCCACTTT
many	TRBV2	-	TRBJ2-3	CASSILPRDTPVDTQYF	TGTGCCAGCAGTATACTTCCCCGGGACACTCCCGTGGATACGCAGTATTTT
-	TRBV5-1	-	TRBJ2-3	CASSSRPITSTDTQYF	TGCGCCAGCAGCTCAAGACCTATCACAAGTACAGATACGCAGTATTTT
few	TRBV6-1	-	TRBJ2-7	CASSRPMTVNYEQYF	TGTGCCAGCAGTCGACCTATGACAGTGAACTACGAGCAGTACTTC
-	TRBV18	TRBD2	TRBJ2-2	CASSPLAGEITGELFF	TGTGCCAGCTCCCCACTAGCGGGAGAGATCACCGGGGAGCTGTTTTTT
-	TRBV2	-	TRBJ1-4	CASTLAGRAKLFF	TGTGCCAGCACCCTAGCAGGGAGAGCAAAACTGTTTTTT
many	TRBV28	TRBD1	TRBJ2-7	CASSLGDRAYF	TGTGCCAGCAGTTTAGGGGACAGGGCGTACTTC
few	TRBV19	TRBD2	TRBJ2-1	CASTSTLAGFYNEQFF	TGTGCCAGTACCTCAACCCTAGCGGGATTTTACAATGAGCAGTTCTTC
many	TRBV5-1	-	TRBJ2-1	CASSQETYNEQFF	TGCGCCAGCAGCCAGGAAACCTACAATGAGCAGTTCTTC
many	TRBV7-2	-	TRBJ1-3	CASSLGPHSGNTIYF	TGTGCCAGCAGCTTAGGGCCACACTCTGGAAACACCATATATTTT
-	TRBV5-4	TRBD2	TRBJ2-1	CASSLRLAGSYNEQFF	TGTGCCAGCAGCTTGAGGCTAGCGGGCTCCTACAATGAGCAGTTCTTC
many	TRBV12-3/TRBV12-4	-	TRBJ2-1	CASSLSGYNEQFF	TGTGCCAGCAGCTTATCTGGCTACAATGAGCAGTTCTTC
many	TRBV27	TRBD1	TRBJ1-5	CASSLVTGEGVYQPQHF	TGTGCCAGCAGTTTAGTGACAGGGGAAGGGGTTTATCAGCCCCAGCATTTT
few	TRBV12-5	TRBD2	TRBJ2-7	CASGSHSGRTSYEQYF	TGTGCTAGTGGTTCCCATAGCGGGAGGACCTCCTACGAGCAGTACTTC
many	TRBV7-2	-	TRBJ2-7	CASSSLIHYEQYF	TGTGCCAGCAGCTCACTAATTCACTACGAGCAGTACTTC
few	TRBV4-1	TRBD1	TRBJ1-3	CASSQPTLGQGRNTIYF	TGCGCCAGCAGCCAACCAACCTTGGGACAGGGTAGAAACACCATATATTTT
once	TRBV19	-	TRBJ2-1	CASSTSGRTPYNEQFF	TGTGCCAGTAGTACGTCGGGTAGAACCCCCTACAATGAGCAGTTCTTC
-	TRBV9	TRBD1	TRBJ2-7	CASSEGDRGAYEQYF	TGTGCCAGCAGCGAGGGGGACAGAGGGGCCTACGAGCAGTACTTC
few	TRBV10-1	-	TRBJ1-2	CASSESRSVHRPGYTF	TGCGCCAGCAGTGAGTCGAGGTCCGTCCATCGTCCTGGCTACACCTTC
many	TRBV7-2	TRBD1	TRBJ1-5	CASSFPAEDRLHQPQHF	TGTGCCAGCAGCTTCCCCGCGGAGGACAGGCTACATCAGCCCCAGCATTTT
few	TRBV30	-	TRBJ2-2	CAWSIGGELFF	TGTGCCTGGAGTATCGGGGGGGAGCTGTTTTTT
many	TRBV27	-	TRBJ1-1	CASSPRVNTEAFF	TGTGCCAGCAGTCCTCGGGTTAACACTGAAGCTTTCTTT
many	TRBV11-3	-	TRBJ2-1	CASSLGGAGYNEQFF	TGTGCCAGCAGCTTAGGGGGAGCGGGTTACAATGAGCAGTTCTTC
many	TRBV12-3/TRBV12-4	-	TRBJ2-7	CASSPTGPFISYEQYF	TGTGCCAGCAGTCCGACGGGACCCTTTATCTCCTACGAGCAGTACTTC
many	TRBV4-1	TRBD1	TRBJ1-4	CASSRIQGARTYEKLFF	TGCGCCAGCAGCCGAATCCAGGGGGCACGAACATATGAAAAACTGTTTTTT
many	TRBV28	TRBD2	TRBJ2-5	CASSWTSGRTKTQYF	TGTGCCAGCAGTTGGACTAGCGGGAGGACCAAGACCCAGTACTTC
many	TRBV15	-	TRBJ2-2	CATSRASNTGELFF	TGTGCCACCAGCAGAGCTAGCAACACCGGGGAGCTGTTTTTT
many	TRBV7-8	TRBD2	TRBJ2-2	CASSLFGTSGTSNTGELFF	TGTGCCAGCAGCTTATTTGGGACTAGCGGAACTTCGAACACCGGGGAGCTGTTTTTT
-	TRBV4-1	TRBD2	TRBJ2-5	CASSQGTSGTTLGTQYF	TGCGCCAGCAGCCAGGGGACTAGCGGGACCACCTTGGGGACCCAGTACTTC
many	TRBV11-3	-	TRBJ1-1	CASRSEWGSKNTEAFF	TGTGCCAGCAGATCAGAGTGGGGCAGCAAGAACACTGAAGCTTTCTTT
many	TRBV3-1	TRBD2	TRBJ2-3	CASSGGLAAGSTDTQYF	TGTGCCAGCAGCGGGGGACTAGCGGCAGGCAGCACAGATACGCAGTATTTT
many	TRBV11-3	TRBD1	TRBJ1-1	CASSGLPGQGANTEAFF	TGTGCCAGCAGCGGACTACCGGGACAGGGAGCGAACACTGAAGCTTTCTTT
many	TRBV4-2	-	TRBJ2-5	CASSRGSETQYF	TGTGCCAGCAGCAGGGGGTCGGAGACCCAGTACTTC